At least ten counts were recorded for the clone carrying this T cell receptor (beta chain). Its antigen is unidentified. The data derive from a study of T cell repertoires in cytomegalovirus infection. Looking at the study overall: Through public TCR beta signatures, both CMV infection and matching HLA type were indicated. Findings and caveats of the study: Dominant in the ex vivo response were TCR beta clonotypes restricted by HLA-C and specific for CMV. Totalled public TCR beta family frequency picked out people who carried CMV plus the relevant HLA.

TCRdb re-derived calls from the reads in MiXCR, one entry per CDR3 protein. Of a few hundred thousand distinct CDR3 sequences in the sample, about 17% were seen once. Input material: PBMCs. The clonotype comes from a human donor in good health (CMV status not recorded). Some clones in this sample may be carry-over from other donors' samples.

The CDR3 loop is CASSEPGGQDNEQFF. In DNA form, the CDR3 reads TGTGCCAGCAGTGAACCGGGGGGCCAGGACAATGAGCAGTTCTTC. J is TRBJ2-1 and V is TRBV25-1; tentatively, D is TRBD2 (7 bases). CDR3 length equals 15 residues. V was clipped by 2 bases and J by 5 bases, with 13 bases between them. The V gene's germline CDR1 is MGHDK and CDR2 SYGVNS.